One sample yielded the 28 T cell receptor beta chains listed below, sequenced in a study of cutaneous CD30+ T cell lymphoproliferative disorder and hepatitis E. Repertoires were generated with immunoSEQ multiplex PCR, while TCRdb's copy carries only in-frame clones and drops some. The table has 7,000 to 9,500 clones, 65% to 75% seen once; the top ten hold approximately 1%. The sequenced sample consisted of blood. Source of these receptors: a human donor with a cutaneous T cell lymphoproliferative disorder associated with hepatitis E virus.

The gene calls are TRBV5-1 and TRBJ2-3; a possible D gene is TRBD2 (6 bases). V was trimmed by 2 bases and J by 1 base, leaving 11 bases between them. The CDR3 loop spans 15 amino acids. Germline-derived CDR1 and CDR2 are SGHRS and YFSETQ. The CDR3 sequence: CASSFRGLRTDTQYF. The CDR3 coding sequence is TGCGCCAGCAGCTTTAGGGGACTCCGCACAGATACGCAGTATTTT.

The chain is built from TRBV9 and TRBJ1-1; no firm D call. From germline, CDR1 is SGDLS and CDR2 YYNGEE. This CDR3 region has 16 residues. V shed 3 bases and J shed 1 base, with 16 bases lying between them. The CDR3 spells CASSAWPLWGNTEAFF. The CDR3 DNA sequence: TGTGCCAGCAGCGCGTGGCCCCTCTGGGGGAACACTGAAGCTTTCTTT.

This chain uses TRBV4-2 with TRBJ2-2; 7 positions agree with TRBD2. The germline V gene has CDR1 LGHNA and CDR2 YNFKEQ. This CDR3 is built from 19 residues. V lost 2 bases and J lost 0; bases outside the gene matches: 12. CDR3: CASSQLLGGRGANTGELFF. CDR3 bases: TGTGCCAGCAGCCAATTATTGGGGGGACGGGGGGCGAACACCGGGGAGCTGTTTTTT.

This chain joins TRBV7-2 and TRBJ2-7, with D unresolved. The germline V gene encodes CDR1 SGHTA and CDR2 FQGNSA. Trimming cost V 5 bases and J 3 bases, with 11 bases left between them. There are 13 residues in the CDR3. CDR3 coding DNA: TGTGCCAGCAGCCCCGGACCGGTCTACGAGCAGTACTTC. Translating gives CASSPGPVYEQYF.

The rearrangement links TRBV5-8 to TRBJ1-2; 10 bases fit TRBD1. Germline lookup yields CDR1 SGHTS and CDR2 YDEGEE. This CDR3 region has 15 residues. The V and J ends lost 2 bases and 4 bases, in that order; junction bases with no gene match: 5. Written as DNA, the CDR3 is TGTGCCAGCAGCTTATCCGGGACAGGGGTCTATGGCTACACCTTC. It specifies CASSLSGTGVYGYTF.

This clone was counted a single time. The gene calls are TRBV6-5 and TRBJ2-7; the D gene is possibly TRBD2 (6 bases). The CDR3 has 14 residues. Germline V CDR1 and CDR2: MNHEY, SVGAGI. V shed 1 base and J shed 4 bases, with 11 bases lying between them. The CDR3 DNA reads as TGTGCCAGCAGTTACTTAGTAGCGGAGTACGAGCAGTACTTC. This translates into CASSYLVAEYEQYF.

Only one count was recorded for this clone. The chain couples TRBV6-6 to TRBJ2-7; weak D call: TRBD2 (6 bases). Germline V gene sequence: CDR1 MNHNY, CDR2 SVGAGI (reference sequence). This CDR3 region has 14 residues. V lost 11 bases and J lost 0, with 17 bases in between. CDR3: CASISVSGSYEQYF. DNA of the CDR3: TGTGCCTCCATTAGTGTTAGCGGCTCCTACGAGCAGTACTTC.

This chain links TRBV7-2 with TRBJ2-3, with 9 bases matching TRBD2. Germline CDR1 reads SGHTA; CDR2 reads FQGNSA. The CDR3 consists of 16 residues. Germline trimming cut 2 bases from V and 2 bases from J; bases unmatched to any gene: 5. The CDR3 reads CASSLRAGGVTDTQYF. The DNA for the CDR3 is TGTGCCAGCAGCTTAAGGGCGGGGGGGGTCACAGATACGCAGTATTTT.

CDR3 amino acids: CSVVTGGGRTGELFF. The CDR3 DNA reads TGCAGCGTTGTCACGGGGGGCGGTCGTACCGGGGAGCTGTTTTTT. The chain recombines TRBV29-1 with TRBJ2-2; D perhaps matches TRBD2 (7 bases). The germline V gene encodes CDR1 SQVTM and CDR2 ANQGSEA. This CDR3 is built from 15 residues. With 4 bases removed from V and 5 bases from J, the gap between germline ends came to 17 bases.

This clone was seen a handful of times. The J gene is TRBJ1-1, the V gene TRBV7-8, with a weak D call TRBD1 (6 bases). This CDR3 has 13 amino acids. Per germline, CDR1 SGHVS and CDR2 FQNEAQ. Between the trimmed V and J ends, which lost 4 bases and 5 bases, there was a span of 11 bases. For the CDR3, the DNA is TGTGCCAGCAGCTCGGACAGTCGGACTGAAGCTTTCTTT. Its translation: CASSSDSRTEAFF.

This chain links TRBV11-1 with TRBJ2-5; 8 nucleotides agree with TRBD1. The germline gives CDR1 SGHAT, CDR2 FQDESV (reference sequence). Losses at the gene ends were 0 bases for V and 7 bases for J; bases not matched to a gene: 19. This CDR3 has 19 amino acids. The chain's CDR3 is CASSLAVGRGRGLIGTQYF. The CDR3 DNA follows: TGTGCCAGCAGCTTAGCGGTGGGCAGGGGGCGCGGGTTAATTGGGACCCAGTACTTC.

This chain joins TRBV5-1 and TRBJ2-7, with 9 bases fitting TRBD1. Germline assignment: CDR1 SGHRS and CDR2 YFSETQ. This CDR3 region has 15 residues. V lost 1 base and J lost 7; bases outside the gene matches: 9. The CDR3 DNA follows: TGCGCCAGCAGCTTGACGGGACAGGGCGCATGGGAGCAGTACTTC. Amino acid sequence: CASSLTGQGAWEQYF.

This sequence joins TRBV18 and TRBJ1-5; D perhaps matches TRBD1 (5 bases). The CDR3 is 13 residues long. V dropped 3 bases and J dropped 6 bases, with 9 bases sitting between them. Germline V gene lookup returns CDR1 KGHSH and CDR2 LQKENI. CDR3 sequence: CASSPGTPQPQHF. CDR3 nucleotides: TGTGCCAGCTCACCCGGGACCCCTCAGCCCCAGCATTTT.

The CDR3 region is CASSESPPDRGPNQPQHF. The CDR3 coding sequence is TGCGCCAGCAGTGAGTCTCCCCCCGACAGGGGCCCCAATCAGCCCCAGCATTTT. This chain links TRBV10-1 with TRBJ1-5, with TRBD1 identical over 8 bases. This CDR3 region has 18 residues. The V gene's germline CDR1 is WNHNN and CDR2 SYGVQD (reference sequence). V shed 0 bases and J 3 bases; nucleotides not matched to a gene: 10.

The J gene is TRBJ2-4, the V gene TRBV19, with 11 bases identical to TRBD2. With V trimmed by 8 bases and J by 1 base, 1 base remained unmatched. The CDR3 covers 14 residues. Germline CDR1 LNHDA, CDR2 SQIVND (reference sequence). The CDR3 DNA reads TGTGCCAGTTCTAGCGGGGGGGCCAAAAACATTCAGTACTTC. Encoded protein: CASSSGGAKNIQYF.

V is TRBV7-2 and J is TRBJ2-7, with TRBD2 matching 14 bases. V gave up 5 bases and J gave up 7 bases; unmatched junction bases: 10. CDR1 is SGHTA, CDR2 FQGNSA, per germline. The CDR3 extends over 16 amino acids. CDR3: CASSPRGLAGAEEQYF. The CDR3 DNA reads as TGTGCCAGCAGCCCCCGGGGACTAGCGGGAGCGGAAGAGCAGTACTTC. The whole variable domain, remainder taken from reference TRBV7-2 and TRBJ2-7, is GAGVSQSPSNKVTEKGKDVELRCDPISGHTALYWYRQSLGQGLEFLIYFQGNSAPDKSGLPSDRFSAERTGGSVSTLTIQRTQQEDSAVYLCASSPRGLAGAEEQYFGPGTRLTVT.

CDR3 in amino acids: CAWSRFGTPDQPQHF. CDR3 nucleotide sequence: TGTGCCTGGAGTCGCTTCGGGACTCCGGATCAGCCCCAGCATTTT. The rearrangement links TRBV30 to TRBJ1-5, with D perhaps matching TRBD1 (5 bases). Germline CDR1 GTSNPN, CDR2 SVGIG (reference sequence). This CDR3 has 15 residues. Between the trimmed V and J ends, which lost 2 bases and 5 bases, there was a span of 16 bases.

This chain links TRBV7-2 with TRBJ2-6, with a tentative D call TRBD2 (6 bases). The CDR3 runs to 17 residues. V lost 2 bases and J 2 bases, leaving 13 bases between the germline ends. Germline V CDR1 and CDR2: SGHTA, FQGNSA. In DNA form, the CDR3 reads TGTGCCAGCAGCTTAAATCCTACGGGAGCTGGGGCCAACGTCCTGACTTTC. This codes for CASSLNPTGAGANVLTF.

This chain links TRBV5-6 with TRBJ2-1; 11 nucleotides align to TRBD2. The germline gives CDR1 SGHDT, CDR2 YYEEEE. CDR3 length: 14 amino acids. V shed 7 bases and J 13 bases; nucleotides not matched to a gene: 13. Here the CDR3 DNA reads TGTGCCAGCCACACCGGGACTAGCGGAGCCCCCCAGTTCTTC. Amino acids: CASHTGTSGAPQFF. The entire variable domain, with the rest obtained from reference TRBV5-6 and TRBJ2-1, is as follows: DAGVTQSPTHLIKTRGQQVTLRCSPKSGHDTVSWYQQALGQGPQFIFQYYEEEERQRGNFPDRFSGHQFPNYSSELNVNALLLGDSALYLCASHTGTSGAPQFFGPGTRLTVL.

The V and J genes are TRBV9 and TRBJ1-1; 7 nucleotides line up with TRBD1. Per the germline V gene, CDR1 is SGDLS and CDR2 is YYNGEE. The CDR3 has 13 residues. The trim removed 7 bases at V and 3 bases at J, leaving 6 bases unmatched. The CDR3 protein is CASSTGPDTEAFF. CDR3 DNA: TGTGCCAGCTCGACAGGGCCGGACACTGAAGCTTTCTTT. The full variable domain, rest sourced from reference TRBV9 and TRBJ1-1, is DSGVTQTPKHLITATGQRVTLRCSPRSGDLSVYWYQQSLDQGLQFLIQYYNGEERAKGNILERFSAQQFPDLHSELNLSSLELGDSALYFCASSTGPDTEAFFGQGTRLTVV.

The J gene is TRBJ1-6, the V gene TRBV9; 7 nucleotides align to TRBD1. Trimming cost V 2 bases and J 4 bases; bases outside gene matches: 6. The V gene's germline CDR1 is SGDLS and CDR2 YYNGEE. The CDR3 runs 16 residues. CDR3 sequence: CASSVQGEPYNSPLHF. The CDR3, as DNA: TGTGCCAGCAGCGTCCAGGGGGAGCCTTATAATTCACCCCTCCACTTT.

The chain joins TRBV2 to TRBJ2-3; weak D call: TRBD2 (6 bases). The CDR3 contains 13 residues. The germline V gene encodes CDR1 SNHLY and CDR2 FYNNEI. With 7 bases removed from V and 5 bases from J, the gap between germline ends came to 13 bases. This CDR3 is CASKPPGVDTQYF. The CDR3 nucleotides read TGTGCCAGCAAGCCCCCGGGGGTAGATACGCAGTATTTT.

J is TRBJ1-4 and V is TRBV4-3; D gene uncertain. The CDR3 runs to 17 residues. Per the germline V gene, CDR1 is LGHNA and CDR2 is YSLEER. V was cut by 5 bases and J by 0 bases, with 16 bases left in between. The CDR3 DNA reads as TGCGCCAGCAGCTCGGCTGAGGGCAGCCCAACTAATGAAAAACTGTTTTTT. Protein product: CASSSAEGSPTNEKLFF.

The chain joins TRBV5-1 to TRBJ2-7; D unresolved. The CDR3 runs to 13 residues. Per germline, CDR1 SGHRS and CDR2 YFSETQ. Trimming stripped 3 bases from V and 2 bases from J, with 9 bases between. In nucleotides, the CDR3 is TGCGCCAGCAGCTCGGGCCTGGCCTACGAGCAGTACTTC. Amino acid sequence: CASSSGLAYEQYF.

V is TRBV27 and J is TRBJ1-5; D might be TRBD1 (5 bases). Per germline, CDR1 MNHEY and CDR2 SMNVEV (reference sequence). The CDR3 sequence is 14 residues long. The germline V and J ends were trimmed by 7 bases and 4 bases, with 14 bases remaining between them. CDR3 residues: CASTSRGRNQPQHF. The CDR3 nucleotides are TGTGCCAGCACCTCTCGGGGGAGAAATCAGCCCCAGCATTTT.

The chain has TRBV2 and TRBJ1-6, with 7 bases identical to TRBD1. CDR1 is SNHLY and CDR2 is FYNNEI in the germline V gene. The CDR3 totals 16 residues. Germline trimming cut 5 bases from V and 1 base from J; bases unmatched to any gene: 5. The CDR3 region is CASSLETGSYNSPLHF. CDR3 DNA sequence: TGTGCCAGCAGTTTAGAGACAGGGTCCTATAATTCACCCCTCCACTTT. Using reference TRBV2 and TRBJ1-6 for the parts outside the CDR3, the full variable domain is EPEVTQTPSHQVTQMGQEVILRCVPISNHLYFYWYRQILGQKVEFLVSFYNNEISEKSEIFDDQFSVERPDGSNFTLKIRSTKLEDSAMYFCASSLETGSYNSPLHFGNGTRLTVT.

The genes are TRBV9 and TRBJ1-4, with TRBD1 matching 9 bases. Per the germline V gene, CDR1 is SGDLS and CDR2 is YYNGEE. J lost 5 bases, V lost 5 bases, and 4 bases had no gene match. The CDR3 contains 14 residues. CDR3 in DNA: TGTGCCAGCAGAGGGACAGGGCTGAATGAAAAACTGTTTTTT. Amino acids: CASRGTGLNEKLFF.

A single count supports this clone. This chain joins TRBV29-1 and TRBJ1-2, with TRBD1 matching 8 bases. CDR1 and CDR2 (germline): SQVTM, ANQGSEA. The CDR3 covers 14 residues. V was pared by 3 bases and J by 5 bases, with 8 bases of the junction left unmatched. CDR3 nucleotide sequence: TGCAGCGTTGATGCGGGCAGGGGGCTGTATGGCTACACCTTC. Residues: CSVDAGRGLYGYTF. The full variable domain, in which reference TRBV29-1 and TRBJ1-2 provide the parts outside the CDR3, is SAVISQKPSRDICQRGTSLTIQCQVDSQVTMMFWYRQQPGQSLTLIATANQGSEATYESGFVIDKFPISRPNLTFSTLTVSNMSPEDSSIYLCSVDAGRGLYGYTFGSGTRLTVV.